One TCR beta chain is described in this entry. Here immunoSEQ multiplex PCR was the method, and the copy in TCRdb shows in-frame clones only, minus some. This table has about 81,000 clones, nearly 90% appearing once. This entry comes from a study of blood T cell repertoires in COVID-19. This TCR derives from a woman of 80 years or more with active COVID-19. Sequences were obtained from peripheral blood.

The CDR3 coding sequence is TGTGCCAGCTCACCAGAAACTTTCTATGGCTACACCTTC. Its translation is CASSPETFYGYTF. The rearrangement joins TRBV18 to TRBJ1-2; D is ambiguous. Germline CDR1 is KGHSH and CDR2 is LQKENI. The CDR3 runs 13 residues. V lost 2 bases, J lost 4 bases, and 8 bases lay in between.